This T cell receptor beta chain was retrieved from a study of T cell responses to AZD1222 COVID-19 vaccine. At the level of the study: It was second doses at about 4 or about 12 weeks that were pooled.

The study, taken as a whole, reports: Females outnumbered males among donors, who were mostly white British; clonal diversity was possibly underestimated. At study baseline, merely a handful of AZD1222 recipients were seropositive.

TCRdb's table, derived via immunoSEQ multiplex PCR, lists solely in-frame clones and lacks some. Among 100,000 or so clones listed, approximately 83% were seen once. CDR1 DFQATT and CDR2 SNEGSKA come from the germline V gene (reference sequence). The CDR3 covers 15 residues. V was cut by 3 bases and J by 0 bases, with 12 bases left in between. Turning to this clone: Its specificity is unknown.

The starting material was peripheral blood, obtained on day 0 of AZD1222 vaccination. The rearrangement links TRBV20-1 to TRBJ1-3, with D uncertain. The sequence was collected from an adult in good health. In nucleotides, the CDR3 is TGCAGTGCTAGTGAAAGGTGGAACTCTGGAAACACCATATATTTT. Encoded protein: CSASERWNSGNTIYF.